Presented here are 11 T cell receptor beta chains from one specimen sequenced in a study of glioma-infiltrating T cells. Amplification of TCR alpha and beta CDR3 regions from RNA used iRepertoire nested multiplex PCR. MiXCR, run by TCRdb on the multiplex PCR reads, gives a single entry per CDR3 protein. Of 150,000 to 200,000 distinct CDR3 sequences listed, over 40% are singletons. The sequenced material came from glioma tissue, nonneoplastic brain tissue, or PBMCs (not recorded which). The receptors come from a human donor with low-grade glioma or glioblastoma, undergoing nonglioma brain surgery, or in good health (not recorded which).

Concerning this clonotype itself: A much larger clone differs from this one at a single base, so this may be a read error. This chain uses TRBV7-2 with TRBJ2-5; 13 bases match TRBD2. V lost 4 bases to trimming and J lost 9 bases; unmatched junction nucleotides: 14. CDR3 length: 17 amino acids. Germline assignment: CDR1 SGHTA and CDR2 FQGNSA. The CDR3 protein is CASSSGTSGILLEAQYF. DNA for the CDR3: TGTGCCAGCAGCTCCGGGACTAGCGGGATCTTGTTGGAGGCCCAGTACTTC.

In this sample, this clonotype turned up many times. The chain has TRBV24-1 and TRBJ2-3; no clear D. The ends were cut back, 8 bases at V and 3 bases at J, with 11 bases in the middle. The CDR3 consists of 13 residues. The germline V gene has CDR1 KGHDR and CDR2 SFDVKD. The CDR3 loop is CATKEEVTDTQYF. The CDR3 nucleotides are TGTGCCACCAAGGAAGAGGTAACAGATACGCAGTATTTT.

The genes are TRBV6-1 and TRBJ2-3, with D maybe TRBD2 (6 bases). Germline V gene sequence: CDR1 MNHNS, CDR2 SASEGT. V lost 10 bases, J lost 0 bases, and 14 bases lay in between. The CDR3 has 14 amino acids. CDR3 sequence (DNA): TGTGCCATGCGGACCGGGACTAGCACAGATACGCAGTATTTT. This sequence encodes CAMRTGTSTDTQYF.

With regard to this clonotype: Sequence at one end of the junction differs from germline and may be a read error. The CDR3, as DNA: TGCAGTTCTAGAGCGGGAGGGGAGCACCAGCAGTACTTC. Translating it yields CSSRAGGEHQQYF. The chain combines TRBV20-1 with TRBJ2-7; 10 bases agree with TRBD2. Germline CDR1 reads DFQATT; CDR2 reads SNEGSKA (reference sequence). The CDR3 contains 13 residues.

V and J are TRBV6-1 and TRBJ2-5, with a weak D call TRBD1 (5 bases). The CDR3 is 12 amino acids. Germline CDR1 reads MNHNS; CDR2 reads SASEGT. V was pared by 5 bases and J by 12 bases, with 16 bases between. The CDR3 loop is CASSPKDNEKYF. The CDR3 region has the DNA TGTGCCAGCAGTCCGAAGGACAATGAGAAGTACTTC.

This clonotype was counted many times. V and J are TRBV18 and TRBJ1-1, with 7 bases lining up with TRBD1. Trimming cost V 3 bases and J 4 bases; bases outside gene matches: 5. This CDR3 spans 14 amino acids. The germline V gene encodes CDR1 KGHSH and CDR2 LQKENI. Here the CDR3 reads CASSPTGESTEAFF. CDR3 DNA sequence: TGTGCCAGCTCACCTACAGGGGAGTCCACTGAAGCTTTCTTT. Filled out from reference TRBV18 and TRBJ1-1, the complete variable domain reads NAGVMQNPRHLVRRRGQEARLRCSPMKGHSHVYWYRQLPEEGLKFMVYLQKENIIDESGMPKERFSAEFPKEGPSILRIQQVVRGDSAAYFCASSPTGESTEAFFGQGTRLTVV.

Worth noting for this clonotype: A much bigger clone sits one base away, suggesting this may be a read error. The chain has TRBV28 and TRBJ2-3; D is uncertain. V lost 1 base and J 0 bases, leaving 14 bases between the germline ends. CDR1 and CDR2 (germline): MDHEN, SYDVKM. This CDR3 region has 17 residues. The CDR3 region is CASSLSSWGSSTDTQYF. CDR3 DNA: TGTGCCAGCAGTTTATCTTCCTGGGGATCGAGCACAGATACGCAGTATTTT.

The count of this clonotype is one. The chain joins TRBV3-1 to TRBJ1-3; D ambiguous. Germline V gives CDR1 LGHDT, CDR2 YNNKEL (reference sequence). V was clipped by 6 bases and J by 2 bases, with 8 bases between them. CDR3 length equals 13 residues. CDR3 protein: CASRPAAGNTIYF. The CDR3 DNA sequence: TGTGCCAGCAGACCAGCGGCTGGAAACACCATATATTTT. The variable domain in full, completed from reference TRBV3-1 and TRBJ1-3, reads DTAVSQTPKYLVTQMGNDKSIKCEQNLGHDTMYWYKQDSKKFLKIMFSYNNKELIINETVPNRFSPKSPDKAHLNLHINSLELGDSAVYFCASRPAAGNTIYFGEGSWLTVV.

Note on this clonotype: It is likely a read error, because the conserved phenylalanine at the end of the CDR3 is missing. CDR3 region: CASSYRDASTEAFS. The CDR3 nucleotides read TGTGCCAGCAGCTACCGGGACGCGAGCACTGAAGCTTTCTCT. The rearrangement joins TRBV12-3 or TRBV12-4 to TRBJ1-1; the D gene is possibly TRBD1 (5 bases). The CDR3 loop spans 14 amino acids. V was pared by 6 bases and J by 4 bases, with 15 bases between.

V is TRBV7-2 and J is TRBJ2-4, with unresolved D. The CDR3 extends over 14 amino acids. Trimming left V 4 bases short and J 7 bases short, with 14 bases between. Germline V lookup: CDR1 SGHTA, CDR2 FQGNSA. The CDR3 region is CASSSLVTVNIQYF. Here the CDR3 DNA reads TGTGCCAGCAGCTCCCTTGTGACTGTGAACATTCAGTACTTC.

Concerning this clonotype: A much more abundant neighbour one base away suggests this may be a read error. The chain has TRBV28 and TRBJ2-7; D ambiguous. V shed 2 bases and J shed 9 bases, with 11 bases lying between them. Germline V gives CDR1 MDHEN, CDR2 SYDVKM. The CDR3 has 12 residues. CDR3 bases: TGTGCCAGCAGTTTAACCGATGTTTCGCAGTACTTC. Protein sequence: CASSLTDVSQYF.